The TCR beta chain described here comes from a study of T cell repertoires in cytomegalovirus infection. The CDR3 totals 14 residues. J was trimmed by 5 bases and V by 6 bases; bases with no gene match: 8. Germline assignment: CDR1 SQVTM and CDR2 ANQGSEA. TCRdb ran MiXCR on the reads and lists one entry per CDR3 protein. The sample has about 210,000 distinct CDR3 sequences; around 6.2% are singletons. This clonotype was recorded many times. The rearrangement links TRBV29-1 to TRBJ2-7; TRBD2 matches 12 bases. The sample taken for sequencing was PBMCs. The TCR comes from a human donor in good health (CMV status not recorded). Some clones in this sample may be carry-over from other donors' samples. CDR3 in DNA: TGCAGCGTAGAGACTAGCGGGGGAGACGACGAGCAGTACTTC. It yields the protein CSVETSGGDDEQYF.